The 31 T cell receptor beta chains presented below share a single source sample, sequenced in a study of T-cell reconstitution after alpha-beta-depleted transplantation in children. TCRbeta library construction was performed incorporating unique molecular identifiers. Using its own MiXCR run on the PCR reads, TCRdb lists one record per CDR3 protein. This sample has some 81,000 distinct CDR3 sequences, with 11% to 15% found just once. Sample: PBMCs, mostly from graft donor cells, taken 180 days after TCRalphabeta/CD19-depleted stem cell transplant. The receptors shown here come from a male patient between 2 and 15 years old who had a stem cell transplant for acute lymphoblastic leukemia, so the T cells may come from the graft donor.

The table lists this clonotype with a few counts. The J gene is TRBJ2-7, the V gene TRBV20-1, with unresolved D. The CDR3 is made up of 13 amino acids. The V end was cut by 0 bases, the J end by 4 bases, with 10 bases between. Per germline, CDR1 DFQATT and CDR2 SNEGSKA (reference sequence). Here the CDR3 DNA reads TGCAGTGCTAGAGATGCGTGGCAATACGAGCAGTACTTC. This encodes CSARDAWQYEQYF.

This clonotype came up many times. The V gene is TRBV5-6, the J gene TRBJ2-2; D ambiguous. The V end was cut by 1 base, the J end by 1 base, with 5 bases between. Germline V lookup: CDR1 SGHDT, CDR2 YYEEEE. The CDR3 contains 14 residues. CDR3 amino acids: CASSLSQNTGELFF. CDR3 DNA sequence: TGTGCCAGCAGCTTGTCTCAGAACACCGGGGAGCTGTTTTTT.

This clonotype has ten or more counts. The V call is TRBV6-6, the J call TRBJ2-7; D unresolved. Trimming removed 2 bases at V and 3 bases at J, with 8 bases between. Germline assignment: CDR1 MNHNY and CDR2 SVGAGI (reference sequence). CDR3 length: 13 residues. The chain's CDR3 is CASSYALRYEQYF. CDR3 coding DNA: TGTGCCAGCAGTTACGCATTGCGCTACGAGCAGTACTTC.

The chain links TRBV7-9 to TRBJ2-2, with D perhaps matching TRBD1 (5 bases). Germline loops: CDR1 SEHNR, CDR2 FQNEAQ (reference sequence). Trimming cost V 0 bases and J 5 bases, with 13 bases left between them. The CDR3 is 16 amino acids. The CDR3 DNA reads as TGTGCCAGCAGCTTAGCGGTCATCTCAGGGACCGGGGAGCTGTTTTTT. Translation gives CASSLAVISGTGELFF.

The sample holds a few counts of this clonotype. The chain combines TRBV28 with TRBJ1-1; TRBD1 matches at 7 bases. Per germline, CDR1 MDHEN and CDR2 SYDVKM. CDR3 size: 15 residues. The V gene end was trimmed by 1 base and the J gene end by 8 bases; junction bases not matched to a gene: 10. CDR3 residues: CASSLSPNLQGEAFF. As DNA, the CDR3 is TGTGCCAGCAGTTTATCGCCAAATCTACAGGGGGAAGCTTTCTTT.

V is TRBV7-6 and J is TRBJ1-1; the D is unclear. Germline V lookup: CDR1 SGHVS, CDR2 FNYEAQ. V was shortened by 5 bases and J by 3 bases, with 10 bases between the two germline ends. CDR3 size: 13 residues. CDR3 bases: TGTGCCAGCAGCGGCAGGCGGGACACTGAAGCTTTCTTT. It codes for CASSGRRDTEAFF. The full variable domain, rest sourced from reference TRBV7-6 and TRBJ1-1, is GAGVSQSPRYKVTKRGQDVALRCDPISGHVSLYWYRQALGQGPEFLTYFNYEAQQDKSGLPNDRFSAERPEGSISTLTIQRTEQRDSAMYRCASSGRRDTEAFFGQGTRLTVV.

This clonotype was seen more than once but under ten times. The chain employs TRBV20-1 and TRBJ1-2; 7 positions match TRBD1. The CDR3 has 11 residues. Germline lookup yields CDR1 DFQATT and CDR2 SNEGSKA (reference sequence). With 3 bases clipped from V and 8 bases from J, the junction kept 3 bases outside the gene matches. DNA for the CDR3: TGCAGTGCTAGCCCGGGACAGGGCTACACCTTC. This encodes CSASPGQGYTF.

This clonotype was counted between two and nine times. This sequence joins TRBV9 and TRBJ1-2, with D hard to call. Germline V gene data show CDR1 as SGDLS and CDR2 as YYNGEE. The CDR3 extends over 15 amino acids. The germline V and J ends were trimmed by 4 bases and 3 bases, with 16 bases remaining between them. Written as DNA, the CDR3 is TGTGCCAGCAGCAGAACGGTCTCCCGGGACTATGGCTACACCTTC. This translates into CASSRTVSRDYGYTF.

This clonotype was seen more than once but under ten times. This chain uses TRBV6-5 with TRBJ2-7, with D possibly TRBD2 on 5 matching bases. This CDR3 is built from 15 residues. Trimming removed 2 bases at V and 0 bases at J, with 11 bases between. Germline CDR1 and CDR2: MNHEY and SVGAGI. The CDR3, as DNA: TGTGCCAGCAGTTACGGAGGCAGCAACTCCTACGAGCAGTACTTC. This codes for CASSYGGSNSYEQYF.

CDR3 in DNA: TGTGCCAGCAGAGACCCTACCGGGACTAGTAGGGATACGCAGTATTTT. Protein sequence: CASRDPTGTSRDTQYF. V usage is TRBV6-1 and J usage is TRBJ2-3; 8 bases line up with TRBD2. The CDR3 loop spans 16 amino acids. J lost 6 bases, V lost 6 bases, and 14 bases had no gene match. From germline, CDR1 is MNHNS and CDR2 SASEGT.

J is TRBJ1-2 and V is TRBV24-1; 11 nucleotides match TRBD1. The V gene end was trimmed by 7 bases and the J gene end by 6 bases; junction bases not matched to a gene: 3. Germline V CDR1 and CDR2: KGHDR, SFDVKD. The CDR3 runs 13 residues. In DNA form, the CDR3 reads TGTGCCACCAGGGGACAGGGGGAGAATGGCTACACCTTC. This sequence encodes CATRGQGENGYTF.

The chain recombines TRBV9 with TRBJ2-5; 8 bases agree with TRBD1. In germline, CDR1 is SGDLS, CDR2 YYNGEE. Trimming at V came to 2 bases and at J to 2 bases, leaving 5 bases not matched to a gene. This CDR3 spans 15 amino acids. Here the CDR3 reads CASSVGQALQETQYF. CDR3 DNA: TGTGCCAGCAGCGTGGGACAGGCGCTACAAGAGACCCAGTACTTC.

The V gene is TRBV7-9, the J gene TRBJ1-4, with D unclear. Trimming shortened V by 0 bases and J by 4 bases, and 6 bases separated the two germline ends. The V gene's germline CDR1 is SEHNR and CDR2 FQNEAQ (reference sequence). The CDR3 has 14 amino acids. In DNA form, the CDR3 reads TGTGCCAGCAGCTTAGCCGGGTATAATGAAAAACTGTTTTTT. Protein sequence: CASSLAGYNEKLFF. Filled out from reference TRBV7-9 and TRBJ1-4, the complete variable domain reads DTGVSQNPRHKITKRGQNVTFRCDPISEHNRLYWYRQTLGQGPEFLTYFQNEAQLEKSRLLSDRFSAERPKGSFSTLEIQRTEQGDSAMYLCASSLAGYNEKLFFGSGTQLSVL.

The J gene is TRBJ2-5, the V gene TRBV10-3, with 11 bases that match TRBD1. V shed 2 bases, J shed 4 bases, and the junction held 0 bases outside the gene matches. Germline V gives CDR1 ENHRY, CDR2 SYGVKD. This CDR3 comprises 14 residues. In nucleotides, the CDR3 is TGTGCCATCAGTGAGGGGACAGGGGGAGAGACCCAGTACTTC. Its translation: CAISEGTGGETQYF.

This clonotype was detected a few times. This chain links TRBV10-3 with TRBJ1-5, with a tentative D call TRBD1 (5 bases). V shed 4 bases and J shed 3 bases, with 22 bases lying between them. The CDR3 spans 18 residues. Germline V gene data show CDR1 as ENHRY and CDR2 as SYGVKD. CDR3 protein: CAISGYTWTRKINQPQHF. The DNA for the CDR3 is TGTGCCATCAGTGGATATACTTGGACACGAAAAATCAATCAGCCCCAGCATTTT.

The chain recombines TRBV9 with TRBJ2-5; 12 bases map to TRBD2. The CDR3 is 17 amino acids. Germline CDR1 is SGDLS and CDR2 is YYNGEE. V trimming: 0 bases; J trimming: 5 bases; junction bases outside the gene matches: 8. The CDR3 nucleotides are TGTGCCAGCAGCGTAGGACTAGCGGGGGCCTGGGGGGAGACCCAGTACTTC. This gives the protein CASSVGLAGAWGETQYF.

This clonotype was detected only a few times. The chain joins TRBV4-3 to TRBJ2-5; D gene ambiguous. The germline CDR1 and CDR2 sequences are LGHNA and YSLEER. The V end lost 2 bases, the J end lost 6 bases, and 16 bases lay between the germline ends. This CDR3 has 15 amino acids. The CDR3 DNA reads TGCGCCAGCAGCCAATCCGGTCCAAGAGGCAAGACCCAGTACTTC. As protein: CASSQSGPRGKTQYF.

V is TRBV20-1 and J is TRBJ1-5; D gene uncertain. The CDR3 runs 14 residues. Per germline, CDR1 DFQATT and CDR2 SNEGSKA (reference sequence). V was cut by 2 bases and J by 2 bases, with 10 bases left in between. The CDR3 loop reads CSARRPGGNQPQHF. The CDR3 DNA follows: TGCAGTGCTAGACGTCCCGGGGGCAATCAGCCCCAGCATTTT.

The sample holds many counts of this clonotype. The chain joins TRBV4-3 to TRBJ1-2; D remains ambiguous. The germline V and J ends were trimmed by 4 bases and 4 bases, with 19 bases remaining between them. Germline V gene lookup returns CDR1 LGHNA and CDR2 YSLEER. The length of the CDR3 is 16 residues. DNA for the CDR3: TGCGCCAGCAGCCCTAATGGACCCCACAACCCCTATGGCTACACCTTC. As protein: CASSPNGPHNPYGYTF.

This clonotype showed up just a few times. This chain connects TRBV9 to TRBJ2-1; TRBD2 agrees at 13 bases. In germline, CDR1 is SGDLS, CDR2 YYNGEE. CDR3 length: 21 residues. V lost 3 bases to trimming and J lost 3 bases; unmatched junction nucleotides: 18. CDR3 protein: CASSATGTSGTRKGNYNEQFF. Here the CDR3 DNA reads TGTGCCAGCAGCGCCACCGGGACTAGCGGGACGAGGAAGGGAAACTACAATGAGCAGTTCTTC.

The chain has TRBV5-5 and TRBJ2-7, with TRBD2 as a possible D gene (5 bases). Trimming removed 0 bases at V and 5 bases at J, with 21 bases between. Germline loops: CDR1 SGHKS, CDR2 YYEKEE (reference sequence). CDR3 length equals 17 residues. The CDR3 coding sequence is TGTGCCAGCAGCTTGGCCCGTGGACTTAGCGAGCTTCACGAGCAGTACTTC. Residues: CASSLARGLSELHEQYF.

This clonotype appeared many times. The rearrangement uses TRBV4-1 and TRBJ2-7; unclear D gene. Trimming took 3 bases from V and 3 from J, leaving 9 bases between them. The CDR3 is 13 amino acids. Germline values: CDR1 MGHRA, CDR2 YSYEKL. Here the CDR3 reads CASSHSLDYEQYF. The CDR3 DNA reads TGCGCCAGCAGCCATTCCCTGGACTACGAGCAGTACTTC.

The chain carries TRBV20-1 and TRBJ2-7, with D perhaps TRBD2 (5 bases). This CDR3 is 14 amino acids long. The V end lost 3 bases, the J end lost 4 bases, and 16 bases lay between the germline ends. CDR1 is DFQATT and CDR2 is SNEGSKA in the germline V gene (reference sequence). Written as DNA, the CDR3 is TGCAGTGCTAGTGACGGGGTGGTAGGATACGAGCAGTACTTC. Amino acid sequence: CSASDGVVGYEQYF.

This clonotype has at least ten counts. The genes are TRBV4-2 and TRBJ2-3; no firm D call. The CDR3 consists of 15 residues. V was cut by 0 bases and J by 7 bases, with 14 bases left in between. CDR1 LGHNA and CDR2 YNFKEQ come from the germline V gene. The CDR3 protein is CASSQERRGIHTQYF. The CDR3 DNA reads TGTGCCAGCAGCCAAGAACGAAGAGGTATCCATACGCAGTATTTT.

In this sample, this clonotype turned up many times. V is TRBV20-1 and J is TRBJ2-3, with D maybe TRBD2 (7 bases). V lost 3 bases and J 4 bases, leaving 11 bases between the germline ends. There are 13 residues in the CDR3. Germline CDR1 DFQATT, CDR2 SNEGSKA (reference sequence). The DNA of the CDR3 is TGCAGTGCTAGTGGCGGGGGCCCAGATACGCAGTATTTT. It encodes CSASGGGPDTQYF.

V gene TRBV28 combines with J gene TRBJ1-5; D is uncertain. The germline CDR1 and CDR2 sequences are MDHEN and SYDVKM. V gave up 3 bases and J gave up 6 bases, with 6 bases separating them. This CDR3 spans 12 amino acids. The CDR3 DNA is TGTGCCAGCAGTTTTTCCCCTCAGCCCCAGCATTTT. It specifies CASSFSPQPQHF.

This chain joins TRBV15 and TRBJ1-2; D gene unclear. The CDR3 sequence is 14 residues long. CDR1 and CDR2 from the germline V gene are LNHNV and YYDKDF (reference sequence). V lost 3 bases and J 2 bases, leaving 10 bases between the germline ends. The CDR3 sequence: CATSSPGGNYGYTF. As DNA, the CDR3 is TGTGCCACCAGCAGCCCAGGAGGAAACTATGGCTACACCTTC. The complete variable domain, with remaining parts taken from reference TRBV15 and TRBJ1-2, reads DAMVIQNPRYQVTQFGKPVTLSCSQTLNHNVMYWYQQKSSQAPKLLFHYYDKDFNNEADTPDNFQSRRPNTSFCFLDIRSPGLGDTAMYLCATSSPGGNYGYTFGSGTRLTVV.

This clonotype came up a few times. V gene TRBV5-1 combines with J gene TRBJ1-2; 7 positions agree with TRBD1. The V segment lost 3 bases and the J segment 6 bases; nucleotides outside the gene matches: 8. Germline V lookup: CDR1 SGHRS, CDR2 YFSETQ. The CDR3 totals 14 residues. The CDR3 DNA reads TGCGCCAGCAGCTGGAGACAGGGTGAAAATGGCTACACCTTC. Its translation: CASSWRQGENGYTF.

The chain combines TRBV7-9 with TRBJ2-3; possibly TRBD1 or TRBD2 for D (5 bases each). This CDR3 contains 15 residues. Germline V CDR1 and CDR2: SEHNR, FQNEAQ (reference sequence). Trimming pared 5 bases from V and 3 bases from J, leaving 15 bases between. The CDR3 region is CASSAGTLKTDTQYF. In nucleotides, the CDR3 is TGTGCCAGCAGCGCCGGGACCCTAAAAACAGATACGCAGTATTTT.

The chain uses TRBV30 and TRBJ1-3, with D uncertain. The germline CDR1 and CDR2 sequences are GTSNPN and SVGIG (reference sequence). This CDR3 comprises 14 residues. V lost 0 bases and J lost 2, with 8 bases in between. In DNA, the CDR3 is TGTGCCTGGAGTGTACGGTGGACTGGAAACACCATATATTTT. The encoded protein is CAWSVRWTGNTIYF.

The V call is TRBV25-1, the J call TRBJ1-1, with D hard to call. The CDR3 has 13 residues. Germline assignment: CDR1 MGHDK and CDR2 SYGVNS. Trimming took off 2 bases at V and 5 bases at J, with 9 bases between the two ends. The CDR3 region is CASSEAARTEAFF. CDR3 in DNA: TGTGCCAGCAGTGAAGCAGCCAGAACTGAAGCTTTCTTT.